These T cell receptor beta chains were read from a single sample in a study of technical replicates of blood from a few donors. Data came from immunoSEQ multiplex PCR; TCRdb stores just in-frame clones and leaves some out. The sample has more than 70,000 clones; 90% to 97% are singletons. The source material was T cells isolated from PBMCs. The receptors here all came from a human donor in good health. CDR3s include the opening cysteine and the closing phenylalanine or tryptophan. Fields, in order: V gene, CDR3 length, clone size, D gene, J gene, CDR3 DNA, CDR3 protein. The D gene is left open where the match is weak. Expanded clones get a size class; other rows say once, few or many, or leave the size out.

TRBV5-1,15,NA,TRBD1,TRBJ2-7,TGCGCCAGCAGCTCCTCCGGGACAGGGCGCGACGAGCAGTACTTC,CASSSSGTGRDEQYF
TRBV5-8,14,NA,NA,TRBJ2-7,TGTGCCAGCAGCTTCACCGGGACTTACTACGAGCAGTACTTC,CASSFTGTYYEQYF
TRBV25-1,13,NA,NA,TRBJ2-1,TGTGCCAGCAGGGGGGCACCATACAATGAGCAGTTCTTC,CASRGAPYNEQFF
TRBV6-1,14,NA,NA,TRBJ2-7,TGTGCCAGCAGTGAACCGGGGAGCTCCTACGAGCAGTACTTC,CASSEPGSSYEQYF
TRBV5-1,14,NA,NA,TRBJ2-6,TGCGCCAGCAGCCAAAACTCTGGGGCCAACGTCCTGACTTTC,CASSQNSGANVLTF
TRBV7-7,15,NA,TRBD1,TRBJ2-1,TGTGCTAGCAGCCGGGGACAGGCAGAATACAATGAGCAGTTCTTC,CASSRGQAEYNEQFF
TRBV5-1,13,NA,TRBD1,TRBJ2-1,TGCGCCAGCAGCCTGGGACAGGAAACTCTGATGTTCTTC,CASSLGQETLMFF
TRBV6-6,16,NA,TRBD2,TRBJ2-5,TGTGCCAGCAGTTACGACGGGACTAGCGGGGGCGAGACCCAGTACTTC,CASSYDGTSGGETQYF
TRBV5-5,15,NA,NA,TRBJ1-1,TGTGCCAGCAGCCCTCCGGGAGGGGTGAACACTGAAGCTTTCTTT,CASSPPGGVNTEAFF
TRBV19,14,NA,NA,TRBJ1-6,TGTGCCAGTAGTATGCGGGGATCTGATTCACCCCTCCACTTT,CASSMRGSDSPLHF
TRBV5-1,15,NA,TRBD1,TRBJ2-7,TGCGCCAGCAGGGACCCCGGGACAGGTTCCTACGAGCAGTACTTC,CASRDPGTGSYEQYF
TRBV5-1,13,NA,NA,TRBJ2-1,TGCGCCAGCAGCTTGCCCCAGGGCAATGAGCAGTTCTTC,CASSLPQGNEQFF
TRBV5-5,13,once,NA,TRBJ1-2,TGTGCCAGCAGCCCCGAGGGAGGTTATGGCTACACCTTC,CASSPEGGYGYTF
TRBV5-6,15,NA,NA,TRBJ2-6,TGTGCCAGCAGCTTATGGAGCTCTGGGGCCAACGTCCTGACTTTC,CASSLWSSGANVLTF
TRBV7-2,15,NA,NA,TRBJ2-3,TGTGCCAGCAGCTTAGCGTTAACGGGCACAGATACGCAGTATTTT,CASSLALTGTDTQYF
TRBV5-1,15,NA,NA,TRBJ1-5,TGCGCCAGCAGCCTGCGGACAGTAGAAGAGGGGCCCCAGCATTTT,CASSLRTVEEGPQHF
TRBV28,17,NA,NA,TRBJ2-5,TGTGCCAGCAGTTTATTAGTTCTGGAGCGGGCCCAAGAGACCCAGTACTTC,CASSLLVLERAQETQYF
TRBV4-1,15,once,NA,TRBJ1-1,TGCGCCAGCAGCCAACATACAGGGTCGGGCACTGAAGCTTTCTTT,CASSQHTGSGTEAFF
TRBV21-1,15,NA,NA,TRBJ2-7,TGTGCCAGCAGCAAACTATCTCCCCACAGCTCCGAGCAGTACTTC,CASSKLSPHSSEQYF
TRBV28,16,NA,TRBD2,TRBJ2-1,TGTGCCAGCAGGATTAGCGGGACTCGCTCCTACAATGAGCAGTTCTTC,CASRISGTRSYNEQFF
TRBV4-1,16,NA,NA,TRBJ2-7,TGCGCCAGCAGCCAATCTGACGGACTACCGACCTACGAGCAGTACTTC,CASSQSDGLPTYEQYF
TRBV4-1,13,once,NA,TRBJ2-7,TGCGCCAGCAGCCAGGCCCTCACGTACGAGCAGTACTTC,CASSQALTYEQYF
TRBV19,15,NA,NA,TRBJ1-6,TGTGCCAGTAGTATGGCCCAGGGCCCTGGGTCACCCCTCCACTTT,CASSMAQGPGSPLHF
TRBV21-1,17,NA,NA,TRBJ2-5,TGTGCCAGCACTAAGTCGTGTCTAGCGTGGCTAGAAGAGACCCAGTACTTC,CASTKSCLAWLEETQYF
TRBV5-1,15,NA,NA,TRBJ2-1,TGCGCCAGCAGCTTTCAGAGCGCGGAGGCGAATGAGCAGTTCTTC,CASSFQSAEANEQFF
TRBV30,15,NA,TRBD2,TRBJ2-1,TGTGCCTGGTATCCTAGCGGGGGTACCCCGGGTGAGCAGTTCTTC,CAWYPSGGTPGEQFF
TRBV28,14,NA,NA,TRBJ1-1,TGTGCCAGCAGTTTATATCCGGGGAACACTGAAGCTTTCTTT,CASSLYPGNTEAFF
TRBV19,16,NA,TRBD2,TRBJ2-1,TGTGCCAGTAGTATAGGTACTAGCGGGAGTGGGAATGAGCAGTTCTTC,CASSIGTSGSGNEQFF
TRBV2,16,NA,TRBD2,TRBJ2-1,TGTGCCAGCAGTGACCTAGCGGGAGTAGCGGGCAATGAGCAGTTCTTC,CASSDLAGVAGNEQFF
TRBV9,14,NA,NA,TRBJ2-5,TGTGCCAGCAGCGGATCCGGGGTACAAGAGACCCAGTACTTC,CASSGSGVQETQYF
TRBV4-1,14,NA,NA,TRBJ1-1,TGCGCCAGCAGCCAAGACGCAGAGAACACTGAAGCTTTCTTT,CASSQDAENTEAFF
TRBV10-2,12,NA,NA,TRBJ2-7,TGCGCCAGCAGTCTGACAGCCTACGAGCAGTACTTC,CASSLTAYEQYF
TRBV2,15,NA,TRBD1,TRBJ2-7,TGTGCCAGCAAACGGTCAACAGGGGGCGTCCACGAGCAGTACTTC,CASKRSTGGVHEQYF
TRBV19,15,once,TRBD1,TRBJ2-1,TGTGCCAGTAGTTTGGGTCCTACAGGGGGCGGTGAGCAGTTCTTC,CASSLGPTGGGEQFF
TRBV5-4,15,NA,NA,TRBJ2-2,TGTGCCAGCAGCTTCAGGGCCATGAACACCGGGGAGCTGTTTTTT,CASSFRAMNTGELFF
TRBV25-1,16,NA,NA,TRBJ2-7,TGTGCCAGCAGTGGACTCCTAACAGGGCTTACCTACGAGCAGTACTTC,CASSGLLTGLTYEQYF
TRBV6-5,15,NA,NA,TRBJ2-3,TGTGCCAGCGGTAGGGGCACGTTGGGAACAGATACGCAGTATTTT,CASGRGTLGTDTQYF
TRBV9,12,NA,TRBD1,TRBJ2-3,TGTGCCAGCAGCCCGCGGACAGGGGCGCAGTATTTT,CASSPRTGAQYF
TRBV11-2,17,NA,NA,TRBJ2-6,TGTGCCAGCAGCCTTAGTTGGTCTTTGACTGGGGCCAACGTCCTGACTTTC,CASSLSWSLTGANVLTF
TRBV6-5,15,NA,NA,TRBJ1-2,TGTGCCAGCAGTTACGCTTCAACAGCTAACTATGGCTACACCTTC,CASSYASTANYGYTF
TRBV5-1,15,NA,TRBD1,TRBJ2-1,TGCGCCAGCAGCTGGGGGACAGGGGAATACAATGAGCAGTTCTTC,CASSWGTGEYNEQFF
TRBV6-1,14,NA,NA,TRBJ2-7,TGTGCCAGCAGTGAAGGGAGGATCTCCTACGAGCAGTACTTC,CASSEGRISYEQYF
TRBV5-4,17,NA,NA,TRBJ1-6,TGTGCCAGCAGCGTGACCGGGACTCGAAACCGGGATTCACCCCTCCACTTT,CASSVTGTRNRDSPLHF
TRBV28,13,NA,NA,TRBJ2-7,TGTGCCACCACTAGCACTAATGCCTACGAGCAGTACTTC,CATTSTNAYEQYF
TRBV5-6,15,once,NA,TRBJ1-5,TGTGCCAGCAGCTTGTTTTTCGACGGAGTCCAGCCCCAGCATTTT,CASSLFFDGVQPQHF
TRBV5-4,15,NA,NA,TRBJ2-1,TGTGCCAGCAGCTTGGACCAGGCAATCCACAATGAGCAGTTCTTC,CASSLDQAIHNEQFF
TRBV6-1,12,NA,NA,TRBJ2-3,TGTGCCAGCCGCCGGGACTCAGATACGCAGTATTTT,CASRRDSDTQYF
TRBV29-1,13,NA,NA,TRBJ2-7,TGCAGCGTTGAGGGGTTCGGACTCTACGAGCAGTACTTC,CSVEGFGLYEQYF
TRBV2,13,NA,TRBD1,TRBJ2-2,TGTGCCAGAAGCAGGGGGCGCGCCGGGGAGCTGTTTTTT,CARSRGRAGELFF
TRBV19,14,once,NA,TRBJ1-6,TGTGCCAGTAGGGGGGGTTGGGATAATTCACCCCTCCACTTT,CASRGGWDNSPLHF
TRBV6-5,14,NA,NA,TRBJ2-5,TGTGCCAGCAGTTACTCGATGGGCATGGAGACCCAGTACTTC,CASSYSMGMETQYF